What follows are 27 T cell receptor beta chains derived from one specimen sequenced in a study of OX40 agonist ivuxolimab in advanced cancers. TCRdb's table, derived via immunoSEQ multiplex PCR, lists solely in-frame clones and lacks some. Found here are just under 65,000 clones, about 90% of them singletons; the top ten hold 5.2%. The source material was CD4+ or CD8+ T cells sorted from blood, sampled in a trial of the OX40 agonist ivuxolimab. The receptors shown here come from an adult with an advanced solid tumor such as melanoma, head and neck, liver or kidney cancer.

This clone has just one count. The chain couples TRBV11-2 to TRBJ2-5; D uncertain. Trimming stripped 5 bases from V and 2 bases from J, with 12 bases between. This CDR3 comprises 14 residues. The germline CDR1 and CDR2 sequences are SGHAT and FQNNGV. The CDR3 region has the DNA TGTGCCAGCAGCCCCCCTGGGCGGCAAGAGACCCAGTACTTC. Translation gives CASSPPGRQETQYF.

This chain connects TRBV5-1 to TRBJ2-1, with D unclear. V dropped 3 bases and J dropped 5 bases, with 12 bases sitting between them. CDR1 and CDR2 from the germline V gene are SGHRS and YFSETQ. This CDR3 comprises 14 residues. The CDR3 DNA reads as TGCGCCAGCAGCTCTGAGAATCTCGACAATGAGCAGTTCTTC. Amino acids: CASSSENLDNEQFF.

The V gene is TRBV10-3, the J gene TRBJ1-1; perhaps TRBD1 as D (5 bases). The germline V gene encodes CDR1 ENHRY and CDR2 SYGVKD. This CDR3 is 14 amino acids long. Deletions cut 7 bases from V and 6 bases from J, with 18 bases between. This chain's CDR3 is CAITRDRSGSEAFF. Written as DNA, the CDR3 is TGTGCCATCACAAGAGACAGATCTGGGTCTGAAGCTTTCTTT.

The genes are TRBV5-5 and TRBJ2-1, with TRBD2 matching over 12 bases. The germline V gene encodes CDR1 SGHKS and CDR2 YYEKEE (reference sequence). The ends lost 0 bases at V and 2 bases at J; junction bases unmatched: 3. CDR3 length: 17 residues. Here the CDR3 reads CASSLAASGRAYNEQFF. CDR3 nucleotide sequence: TGTGCCAGCAGCTTGGCCGCTAGCGGGAGGGCCTACAATGAGCAGTTCTTC.

This clone has only one observation. This chain joins TRBV6-6 and TRBJ1-1; D uncertain. The V gene's germline CDR1 is MNHNY and CDR2 SVGAGI (reference sequence). The CDR3 spans 13 residues. Trimming took 10 bases from V and 3 from J, leaving 15 bases between them. The CDR3 is CATKESGYTEAFF. For the CDR3, the DNA is TGTGCCACCAAGGAATCGGGGTACACTGAAGCTTTCTTT.

The V call is TRBV20-1, the J call TRBJ1-4; D gene uncertain. Germline CDR1 and CDR2: DFQATT and SNEGSKA (reference sequence). V was cut by 0 bases and J by 7 bases, with 0 bases left in between. CDR3 length: 10 residues. In DNA form, the CDR3 reads TGCAGTGCTAGAGATGAAAAACTGTTTTTT. Encoded protein: CSARDEKLFF.

V and J are TRBV5-5 and TRBJ1-4; D uncertain. The CDR3 sequence is 12 residues long. The germline V and J ends were trimmed by 4 bases and 4 bases, with 5 bases remaining between them. Germline V gene sequence: CDR1 SGHKS, CDR2 YYEKEE (reference sequence). CDR3 region: CASSLLNEKLFF. The CDR3 bases are TGTGCCAGCAGCCTACTTAATGAAAAACTGTTTTTT.

V gene TRBV6-1 combines with J gene TRBJ2-7; D gene unclear. Looked up from germline, CDR1 is MNHNS and CDR2 is SASEGT. V shed 0 bases and J shed 12 bases, with 12 bases lying between them. The CDR3 covers 12 residues. As DNA, the CDR3 is TGTGCCAGCAGTGAAGCTGGAAATGTAAGGTACTTC. This gives the protein CASSEAGNVRYF.

The rearrangement links TRBV9 to TRBJ2-1, with 9 bases aligning to TRBD2. Looked up from germline, CDR1 is SGDLS and CDR2 is YYNGEE. J gave up 10 bases and V 0 bases, and 8 bases lay outside the gene matches. The CDR3 covers 15 residues. The CDR3, as DNA: TGTGCCAGCAGCGTAGGAGCGGGAGGTCAATTCGAGCAGTTCTTC. As protein: CASSVGAGGQFEQFF.

The chain joins TRBV18 to TRBJ2-1; 13 bases are shared with TRBD2. V trimming: 3 bases; J trimming: 15 bases; junction bases outside the gene matches: 17. CDR3 length: 17 amino acids. Germline loops: CDR1 KGHSH, CDR2 LQKENI. DNA of the CDR3: TGTGCCAGCTCACCCCCATTACTAGCGGGAGGGCCGAACCACCGGTTCTTC. This encodes CASSPPLLAGGPNHRFF.

J is TRBJ2-4 and V is TRBV18, with 14 bases matching TRBD2. This CDR3 spans 19 amino acids. Germline values: CDR1 KGHSH, CDR2 LQKENI. The ends lost 8 bases at V and 1 base at J; junction bases unmatched: 13. CDR3 DNA: TGTGCCAGCGCCCCGTTGGGACTAGCGGGAGTGTTGGCCAAAAACATTCAGTACTTC. Protein product: CASAPLGLAGVLAKNIQYF.

The chain has TRBV20-1 and TRBJ1-1; 9 bases match TRBD1. CDR3 length: 11 residues. Germline V lookup: CDR1 DFQATT, CDR2 SNEGSKA (reference sequence). CDR3 nucleotide sequence: TGCAGGGGGGACAGGGAAACTGAAGCTTTCTTT. This translates into CRGDRETEAFF.

This chain joins TRBV7-8 and TRBJ2-7; the D is unclear. The CDR3 spans 14 residues. With 0 bases removed from V and 4 bases from J, the gap between germline ends came to 10 bases. CDR1 is SGHVS, CDR2 FQNEAQ, per germline. The CDR3 here is CASSLAATGYEQYF. The CDR3 DNA sequence: TGTGCCAGCAGCTTAGCGGCCACTGGTTACGAGCAGTACTTC.

The rearrangement joins TRBV30 to TRBJ1-2; D ambiguous. V gave up 4 bases and J gave up 0 bases, with 12 bases separating them. Germline values: CDR1 GTSNPN, CDR2 SVGIG (reference sequence). This CDR3 is 14 amino acids long. The CDR3 is CAWTLRRSNYGYTF. The CDR3 DNA reads as TGTGCCTGGACCTTGCGCAGGTCTAACTATGGCTACACCTTC.

This chain connects TRBV30 to TRBJ1-1; tentative D call: TRBD1 (5 bases). Germline V gene data show CDR1 as GTSNPN and CDR2 as SVGIG (reference sequence). V was pared by 2 bases and J by 1 base, with 11 bases between. The CDR3 length is 14 residues. Here the CDR3 DNA reads TGTGCCTGGAGTTCGGGACTGGGGAACACTGAAGCTTTCTTT. This sequence encodes CAWSSGLGNTEAFF.

The chain is built from TRBV4-1 and TRBJ1-2; TRBD1 matches at 8 bases. Germline CDR1 MGHRA, CDR2 YSYEKL. Germline trimming cut 0 bases from V and 8 bases from J; bases unmatched to any gene: 8. The CDR3 runs to 15 residues. The CDR3 coding sequence is TGCGCCAGCAGCCAAGATGGGGCAGGGGGCGGGGGCTACACCTTC. Protein: CASSQDGAGGGGYTF.

The chain combines TRBV4-2 with TRBJ1-1; D remains ambiguous. The CDR3 has 14 residues. The V end was cut by 0 bases, the J end by 1 base, with 6 bases between. Germline V CDR1 and CDR2: LGHNA, YNFKEQ. The CDR3 nucleotides read TGTGCCAGCAGCCAAGATCAGGAGAACACTGAAGCTTTCTTT. This codes for CASSQDQENTEAFF.

The chain has TRBV19 and TRBJ1-5, with unresolved D. This CDR3 spans 12 amino acids. V lost 4 bases and J 5 bases, leaving 6 bases between the germline ends. Germline CDR1 and CDR2: LNHDA and SQIVND (reference sequence). CDR3 loop: CASSTGYQPQHF. The CDR3 nucleotides are TGTGCCAGTAGTACAGGTTATCAGCCCCAGCATTTT.

The chain links TRBV29-1 to TRBJ1-2; TRBD1 agrees at 8 bases. With 6 bases clipped from V and 3 bases from J, the junction kept 12 bases outside the gene matches. Germline values: CDR1 SQVTM, CDR2 ANQGSEA. There are 15 residues in the CDR3. The chain's CDR3 is CSVTRLATGDYGYTF. The CDR3 DNA reads as TGCAGCGTGACGCGGTTGGCGACAGGGGACTATGGCTACACCTTC.

The chain carries TRBV10-3 and TRBJ2-5; a possible D gene is TRBD1 (6 bases). The CDR3 sequence is 15 residues long. Germline V gives CDR1 ENHRY, CDR2 SYGVKD. The V gene lost 3 bases and the J gene lost 1 base, with 12 bases spanning the gap. The CDR3 DNA reads TGTGCCATCAGTGATTCTGGGGGCTCCCAAGAGACCCAGTACTTC. Its protein is CAISDSGGSQETQYF.

The chain joins TRBV7-9 to TRBJ2-5; D is perhaps TRBD2 (6 bases). The CDR3 loop spans 17 amino acids. The V gene lost 2 bases and the J gene lost 0 bases, with 16 bases spanning the gap. CDR1 SEHNR and CDR2 FQNEAQ come from the germline V gene (reference sequence). CDR3: CASSLKGLWGDQETQYF. The CDR3 nucleotides read TGTGCCAGCAGCTTAAAGGGGCTGTGGGGGGACCAAGAGACCCAGTACTTC.

The chain has TRBV14 and TRBJ2-7; perhaps TRBD2 as D (5 bases). Germline CDR1 SGHDN, CDR2 FVKESK. The CDR3 contains 14 residues. Trimming pared 4 bases from V and 0 bases from J, leaving 10 bases between. DNA of the CDR3: TGTGCCAGCAGCCGACGGGGTGTCTCCTACGAGCAGTACTTC. Translating gives CASSRRGVSYEQYF.

The chain employs TRBV6-4 and TRBJ1-1, with TRBD1 matching 8 bases. Germline V gene data show CDR1 as MRHNA and CDR2 as SNTAGT. With V trimmed by 6 bases and J by 5 bases, 8 bases remained unmatched. The CDR3 is 14 amino acids. CDR3 DNA: TGTGCCAGCAGACGGACAGGGCTGAGAACTGAAGCTTTCTTT. As protein: CASRRTGLRTEAFF.

The sample holds a few counts of this clone. The chain carries TRBV4-2 and TRBJ2-3, with 8 bases matching TRBD2. The germline V gene has CDR1 LGHNA and CDR2 YNFKEQ. The V segment lost 1 base and the J segment 6 bases; nucleotides outside the gene matches: 9. This CDR3 region has 16 residues. CDR3 sequence (DNA): TGTGCCAGCAGCCAAGGAGGTAGCGGGATCGGGGATACGCAGTATTTT. Translation gives CASSQGGSGIGDTQYF.

The genes are TRBV9 and TRBJ2-2; D is perhaps TRBD1 (8 bases). The CDR3 is made up of 15 amino acids. V lost 4 bases and J 5 bases, leaving 15 bases between the germline ends. The germline V gene has CDR1 SGDLS and CDR2 YYNGEE. In DNA form, the CDR3 reads TGTGCCAGCAGCTTAGACAGGGGAGGGACCGGGGAGCTGTTTTTT. It codes for CASSLDRGGTGELFF.

The V gene is TRBV7-2, the J gene TRBJ2-2, with no clear D. From germline, CDR1 is SGHTA and CDR2 FQGNSA. The V end was cut by 1 base, the J end by 1 base, with 7 bases between. The CDR3 is 15 amino acids. The CDR3 bases are TGTGCCAGCAGCTTAGGCAGGAGGAACACCGGGGAGCTGTTTTTT. Amino acids: CASSLGRRNTGELFF.

V and J are TRBV14 and TRBJ1-1; perhaps TRBD1 as D (5 bases). CDR1 is SGHDN, CDR2 FVKESK, per germline. The CDR3 contains 14 residues. Trimming pared 5 bases from V and 4 bases from J, leaving 14 bases between. The CDR3 bases are TGTGCCAGCAGCTCGATTTACAGGTCCACTGAAGCTTTCTTT. Its protein is CASSSIYRSTEAFF.